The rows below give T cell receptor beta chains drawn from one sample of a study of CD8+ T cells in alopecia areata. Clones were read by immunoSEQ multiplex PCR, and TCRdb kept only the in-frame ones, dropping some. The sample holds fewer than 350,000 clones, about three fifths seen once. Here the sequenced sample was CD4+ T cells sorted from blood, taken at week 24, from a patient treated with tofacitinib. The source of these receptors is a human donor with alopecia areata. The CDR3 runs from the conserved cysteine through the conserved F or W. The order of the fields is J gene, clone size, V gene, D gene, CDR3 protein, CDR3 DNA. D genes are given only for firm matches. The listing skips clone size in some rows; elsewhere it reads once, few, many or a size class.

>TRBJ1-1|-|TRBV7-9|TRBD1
CASSLQGAVGTEAFF
TGTGCCAGCAGCTTGCAGGGGGCTGTAGGCACTGAAGCTTTCTTT
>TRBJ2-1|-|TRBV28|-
CASSFQEGNNYNEQFF
TGTGCCAGCAGTTTTCAGGAGGGGAATAATTACAATGAGCAGTTCTTC
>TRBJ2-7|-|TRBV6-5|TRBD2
CASSPRLAGYEQYF
TGTGCCAGCAGCCCGCGACTAGCGGGGTACGAGCAGTACTTC
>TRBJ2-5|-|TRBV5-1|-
CASSLALRGQETQYF
TGCGCCAGCAGCTTGGCCCTCCGAGGGCAAGAGACCCAGTACTTC
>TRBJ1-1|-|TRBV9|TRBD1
CASSVGDRNTEAFF
TGTGCCAGCAGCGTAGGGGACAGGAACACTGAAGCTTTCTTT
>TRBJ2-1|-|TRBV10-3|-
CAISEGTYNEQFF
TGTGCCATCTCGGAAGGAACCTACAATGAGCAGTTCTTC
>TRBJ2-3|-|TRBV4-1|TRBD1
CASSQAVGGGTDTQYF
TGCGCCAGCAGCCAGGCTGTAGGGGGCGGCACAGATACGCAGTATTTT
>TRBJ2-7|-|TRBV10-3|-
CAISQTDYEQYF
TGTGCCATCAGTCAGACAGACTACGAGCAGTACTTC
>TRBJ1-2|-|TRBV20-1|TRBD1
CSASDRALGTF
TGCAGTGCTTCAGACAGGGCTCTTGGCACCTTC
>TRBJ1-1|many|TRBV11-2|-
CASSSRLAPEAFF
TGTGCCAGCAGCTCCCGGTTGGCCCCCGAAGCTTTCTTT
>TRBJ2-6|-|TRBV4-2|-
CASSQMTGANVLTF
TGTGCCAGCAGTCAGATGACCGGGGCCAACGTCCTGACTTTC
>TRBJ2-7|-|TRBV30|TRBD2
CALGLAYEQYF
TGTGCCTTGGGACTAGCCTACGAGCAGTACTTC
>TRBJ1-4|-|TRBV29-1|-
CSVVGYREKLFF
TGCAGCGTTGTGGGTTACAGGGAAAAACTGTTTTTT
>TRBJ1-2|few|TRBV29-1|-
CSVGMVQGIQDYGYTF
TGCAGCGTCGGGATGGTGCAGGGCATACAGGACTATGGCTACACCTTC
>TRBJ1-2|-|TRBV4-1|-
CASSQDRGRVMVADGYTF
TGCGCCAGCAGCCAAGATCGGGGACGGGTGATGGTGGCGGATGGCTACACCTTC
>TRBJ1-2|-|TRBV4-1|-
CASSQEVTSRNGYTF
TGCGCCAGCAGCCAAGAGGTTACAAGCAGGAATGGCTACACCTTC
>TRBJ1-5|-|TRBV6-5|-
CASSRRTGYQPQHF
TGTGCCAGCAGTCGCCGCACAGGGTATCAGCCCCAGCATTTT
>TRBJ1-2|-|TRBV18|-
CASSPPSGRSYGYTF
TGTGCCAGCTCACCACCTTCCGGACGTAGCTATGGCTACACCTTC
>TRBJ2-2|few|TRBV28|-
CASSAQGWGDTGELFF
TGTGCCAGCAGTGCACAGGGATGGGGGGACACCGGGGAGCTGTTTTTT
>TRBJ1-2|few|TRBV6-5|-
CASSYRVAGGYTF
TGTGCCAGCAGTTACCGGGTAGCGGGTGGCTACACCTTC
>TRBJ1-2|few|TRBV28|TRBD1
CASNTPTGTVSYTF
TGTGCCAGCAATACCCCCACCGGGACAGTAAGCTACACCTTC
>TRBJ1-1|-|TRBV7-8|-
CASRKSGNTEAFF
TGTGCCAGCAGAAAGTCTGGAAACACTGAAGCTTTCTTT
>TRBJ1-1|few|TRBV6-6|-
CASSPTTQVKEAFF
TGTGCCAGCAGCCCGACTACTCAGGTAAAGGAAGCTTTCTTT
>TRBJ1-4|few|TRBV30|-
CAWTDGLPHEKLFF
TGTGCCTGGACCGATGGGCTTCCCCATGAAAAACTGTTTTTT
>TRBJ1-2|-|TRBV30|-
CAWSPDRNYGYTF
TGTGCCTGGAGTCCGGACCGCAACTATGGCTACACCTTC
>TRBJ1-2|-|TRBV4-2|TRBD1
CASSQDIGGGGPSGYTF
TGTGCCAGCAGCCAAGACATAGGGGGCGGAGGCCCTAGTGGCTACACCTTC
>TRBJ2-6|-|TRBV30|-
CAWSITRGNGGANVLTF
TGTGCCTGGAGTATAACCAGAGGGAACGGTGGGGCCAACGTCCTGACTTTC
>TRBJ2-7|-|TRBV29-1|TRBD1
CSVGRQGHEQYF
TGCAGCGTGGGGAGACAGGGTCACGAGCAGTACTTC
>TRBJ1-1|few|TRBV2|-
CASSASNTEAFF
TGTGCCAGCAGCGCTTCGAACACTGAAGCTTTCTTT
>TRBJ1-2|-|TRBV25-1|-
CASSPPGPNYGYTF
TGTGCCAGCAGCCCACCGGGACCTAACTATGGCTACACCTTC
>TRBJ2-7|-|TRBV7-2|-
CASSYRHLSYEQYF
TGTGCCAGCAGCTATAGACACCTATCCTACGAGCAGTACTTC
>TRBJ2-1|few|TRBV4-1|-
CASSQAPRQEQFF
TGCGCCAGCAGCCAAGCCCCAAGACAGGAGCAGTTCTTC
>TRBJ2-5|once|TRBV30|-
CAWSVQGSGGWETQYF
TGTGCCTGGAGTGTACAGGGGAGCGGGGGTTGGGAGACCCAGTACTTC
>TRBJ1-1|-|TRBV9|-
CASSRTVLNTEAFF
TGTGCCAGCAGCCGCACAGTTTTGAACACTGAAGCTTTCTTT
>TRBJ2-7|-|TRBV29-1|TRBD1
CSVEGTGYEQYF
TGCAGCGTTGAAGGGACAGGGTACGAGCAGTACTTC
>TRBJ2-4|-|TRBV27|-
CASSLESRGDIQYF
TGTGCCAGCAGTTTAGAGTCCAGGGGGGACATTCAGTACTTC
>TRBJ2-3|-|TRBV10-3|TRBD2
CAISERSSGGTDTQYF
TGTGCCATCAGTGAGAGGTCTAGCGGGGGGACAGATACGCAGTATTTT
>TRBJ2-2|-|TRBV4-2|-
CASSQGGKNTGELFF
TGTGCCAGCAGCCAAGGGGGGAAGAACACCGGGGAGCTGTTTTTT
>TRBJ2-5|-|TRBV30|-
CAWSSSRETQYF
TGTGCCTGGAGTTCCTCTAGGGAGACCCAGTACTTC
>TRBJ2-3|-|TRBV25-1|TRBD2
CASSRKRGGTDTQYF
TGTGCCAGCAGTCGAAAGCGGGGGGGAACAGATACGCAGTATTTT
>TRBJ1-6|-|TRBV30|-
CAWSVGGIGSPLHF
TGTGCCTGGAGTGTAGGAGGGATTGGTTCACCCCTCCACTTT
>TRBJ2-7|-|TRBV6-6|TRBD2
CASSYSLAGAAYEQYF
TGTGCCAGCAGTTACTCGCTAGCGGGGGCGGCCTACGAGCAGTACTTC
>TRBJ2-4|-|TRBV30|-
CACSDSAKNIQYF
TGTGCCTGTTCTGACAGTGCCAAAAACATTCAGTACTTC
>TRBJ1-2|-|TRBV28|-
CASSLQGSYGYTF
TGTGCCAGCAGTTTGCAGGGGAGCTATGGCTACACCTTC
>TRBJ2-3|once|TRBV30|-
CASTPPSLSTDTQYF
TGTGCCTCCACCCCCCCCAGCCTCAGCACAGATACGCAGTATTTT
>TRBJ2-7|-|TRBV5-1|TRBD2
CASRSAEGTSGPYEQYF
TGCGCCAGCAGATCGGCCGAGGGGACTAGCGGACCCTACGAGCAGTACTTC